This record covers a single T cell receptor (beta chain). Antigen specificity is unknown. These data originate in a study of vaccination and CD4 T cells after COVID-19. CDR1 is LNHDA and CDR2 is SQIVND in the germline V gene (reference sequence). Trimming left V 1 base short and J 6 bases short, with 13 bases between. This CDR3 region has 15 residues. Cultured CD4+ T-cell DNA underwent Oncomine TCR Beta short-read sequencing. TCRdb called the PCR reads again in MiXCR, with one record for every CDR3 protein. In the table there are 6,500 to 8,000 distinct CDR3 sequences, around 25% of which are singletons. Noted treatment: approximately nine-day PBMC culture with coronavirus spike peptide pools or control peptides (ViraFEST assay). Fresh replacement IL-2 medium substituted for half the medium on days 3 and 7.

Sequencing used CD4+ T cells from blood, cultured in vitro, obtained after SARS-CoV-2 vaccination. The TCR was taken from a human donor who had recovered from COVID-19. The V call is TRBV19, the J call TRBJ1-5; D is uncertain. Here the CDR3 DNA reads TGTGCCAGTAGTATAGCCCGGGCAGCAGCTCAGCCCCAGCATTTT. This translates into CASSIARAAAQPQHF.